Each of the 28 T cell receptor beta chains below was sequenced from the same sample in a study of shared clonotypes between healthy human individuals. The assay was immunoSEQ multiplex PCR, and TCRdb's table has in-frame clones only and misses some. Among 2 million to 3 million clones listed, approximately 94% were seen once. Sequences were obtained from naive CD4+ T cells sorted from blood. Subset described: CD45RA+ positively selected. The receptors shown here come from a man younger than 30 in good health.

V is TRBV18 and J is TRBJ1-1, with D possibly matching TRBD1 (5 bases). Germline CDR1 reads KGHSH; CDR2 reads LQKENI. The CDR3 runs to 14 residues. The V gene lost 6 bases and the J gene lost 8 bases, with 19 bases spanning the gap. CDR3 protein: CASSSGETAGEAFF. The CDR3 DNA sequence: TGTGCCAGCTCCTCCGGGGAGACAGCCGGAGAAGCTTTCTTT.

The chain carries TRBV7-2 and TRBJ2-7; 12 nucleotides align to TRBD1. V lost 5 bases, J lost 6 bases, and 5 bases stayed unmatched. The CDR3 contains 14 residues. Germline CDR1 SGHTA, CDR2 FQGNSA. This chain's CDR3 is CASSTGTGGVEQYF. The CDR3 DNA sequence: TGTGCCAGCAGCACAGGGACAGGGGGCGTCGAGCAGTACTTC.

Remarks on this clone: Distinct nucleotide sequences in the sample also encode this CDR3. This chain joins TRBV7-2 and TRBJ1-5; weak D call: TRBD1 (6 bases). V lost 1 base and J lost 4, with 11 bases in between. The CDR3 length is 15 residues. Germline V gene sequence: CDR1 SGHTA, CDR2 FQGNSA. This CDR3 is CASSLEGHSNQPQHF. As DNA, the CDR3 is TGTGCCAGCAGCTTAGAGGGACATTCAAATCAGCCCCAGCATTTT.

The chain joins TRBV2 to TRBJ2-7; 7 bases line up with TRBD2. CDR3 length: 13 residues. Germline V CDR1 and CDR2: SNHLY, FYNNEI. V was clipped by 8 bases and J by 3 bases; unmatched bases: 7. The CDR3: CASGTSAVYEQYF. The CDR3 DNA reads as TGTGCCAGCGGAACTAGCGCGGTCTACGAGCAGTACTTC.

V is TRBV6-6 and J is TRBJ1-2; 8 bases map to TRBD1. The CDR3 covers 13 residues. V dropped 6 bases and J dropped 5; count of bases not matched to a gene: 5. In germline, CDR1 is MNHNY, CDR2 SVGAGI (reference sequence). CDR3 DNA: TGTGCCAGCAGGCCCACAGGGGGTTATGGCTACACCTTC. This translates into CASRPTGGYGYTF.

The rearrangement joins TRBV4-1 to TRBJ2-2; D might be TRBD2 (6 bases). Trimming took off 4 bases at V and 6 bases at J, with 18 bases between the two ends. Germline V gene sequence: CDR1 MGHRA, CDR2 YSYEKL. The CDR3 has 16 amino acids. CDR3 coding DNA: TGCGCCAGCAGCCCGATATTCACGGAGGGCCCCGGGGAGCTGTTTTTT. It encodes CASSPIFTEGPGELFF.

The rearrangement joins TRBV2 to TRBJ1-6, with 10 positions matching TRBD1. CDR1 is SNHLY and CDR2 is FYNNEI in the germline V gene. The CDR3 contains 15 residues. Unmatched junction bases numbered 3, after V lost 10 bases and J lost 0 bases. Here the CDR3 reads CATRTGGSYNSPLHF. The CDR3 region has the DNA TGTGCCACACGGACAGGGGGCTCCTATAATTCACCCCTCCACTTT.

The genes are TRBV5-1 and TRBJ2-5; D remains ambiguous. Germline-derived CDR1 and CDR2 are SGHRS and YFSETQ. The CDR3 totals 15 residues. V shed 0 bases and J shed 2 bases, with 11 bases lying between them. CDR3 DNA sequence: TGCGCCAGCAGCTTGGCGGCTAACCCGCAAGAGACCCAGTACTTC. It yields the protein CASSLAANPQETQYF.

The chain joins TRBV28 to TRBJ2-5; 7 positions match TRBD1. Germline trimming cut 5 bases from V and 4 bases from J; bases unmatched to any gene: 10. The germline V gene encodes CDR1 MDHEN and CDR2 SYDVKM. The CDR3 has 15 residues. DNA of the CDR3: TGTGCCAGCAGTAATACAGGGGTACAGGGAGAGACCCAGTACTTC. It specifies CASSNTGVQGETQYF. The full variable domain, rest sourced from reference TRBV28 and TRBJ2-5, is DVKVTQSSRYLVKRTGEKVFLECVQDMDHENMFWYRQDPGLGLRLIYFSYDVKMKEKGDIPEGYSVSREKKERFSLILESASTNQTSMYLCASSNTGVQGETQYFGPGTRLLVL.

This rearrangement joins TRBV5-6 to TRBJ1-2, with no clear D. CDR3 size: 13 residues. The germline V gene has CDR1 SGHDT and CDR2 YYEEEE. With 6 bases removed from V and 4 bases from J, the gap between germline ends came to 13 bases. The CDR3 region is CASTRGQAYGYTF. DNA of the CDR3: TGTGCCAGCACCCGAGGTCAGGCCTATGGCTACACCTTC.

Concerning this clone: This sample also contains other DNA sequences that code for the same CDR3. The rearrangement uses TRBV18 and TRBJ2-5; D is perhaps TRBD1 (5 bases). Trimming shortened V by 3 bases and J by 1 base, and 9 bases separated the two germline ends. Germline V gives CDR1 KGHSH, CDR2 LQKENI. The CDR3 is 14 amino acids. This CDR3 reads CASSPYRGQETQYF. As DNA, the CDR3 is TGTGCCAGCTCACCCTATAGGGGCCAAGAGACCCAGTACTTC.

The chain is built from TRBV29-1 and TRBJ2-2; 9 bases match TRBD1. V dropped 6 bases and J dropped 4; count of bases not matched to a gene: 6. Germline loops: CDR1 SQVTM, CDR2 ANQGSEA. The CDR3 sequence is 14 residues long. The CDR3 DNA sequence: TGCAGCGTCCAACAGGGGGCCGGCACCGGGGAGCTGTTTTTT. It translates to CSVQQGAGTGELFF.

The chain employs TRBV5-6 and TRBJ1-3, with D unresolved. V lost 0 bases and J lost 0, with 10 bases in between. The germline V gene has CDR1 SGHDT and CDR2 YYEEEE. The CDR3 has 16 residues. The CDR3 coding sequence is TGTGCCAGCAGCTTGGCCCCCGCAGCCTCTGGAAACACCATATATTTT. Protein product: CASSLAPAASGNTIYF. Full variable domain (remainder filled in from reference TRBV5-6 and TRBJ1-3): DAGVTQSPTHLIKTRGQQVTLRCSPKSGHDTVSWYQQALGQGPQFIFQYYEEEERQRGNFPDRFSGHQFPNYSSELNVNALLLGDSALYLCASSLAPAASGNTIYFGEGSWLTVV.

V usage is TRBV11-2 and J usage is TRBJ1-3; the D is unclear. V was cut by 2 bases and J by 3 bases, with 2 bases left in between. Germline V gives CDR1 SGHAT, CDR2 FQNNGV. The CDR3 runs to 12 residues. Written as DNA, the CDR3 is TGTGCCAGCAGCTTATATGGAAACACCATATATTTT. It is translated as CASSLYGNTIYF. The variable domain in full, completed from reference TRBV11-2 and TRBJ1-3, reads EAGVAQSPRYKIIEKRQSVAFWCNPISGHATLYWYQQILGQGPKLLIQFQNNGVVDDSQLPKDRFSAERLKGVDSTLKIQPAKLEDSAVYLCASSLYGNTIYFGEGSWLTVV.

This sequence joins TRBV27 and TRBJ1-1, with TRBD1 identical over 7 bases. Looked up from germline, CDR1 is MNHEY and CDR2 is SMNVEV (reference sequence). The CDR3 is made up of 13 amino acids. After removal of 3 bases from V and 4 bases from J, the junction contained 2 bases not matched to a gene. Here the CDR3 reads CASSLTGSTEAFF. In DNA form, the CDR3 reads TGTGCCAGCAGTTTGACAGGGAGCACTGAAGCTTTCTTT.

To note about this clone: The same CDR3 can be traced to other DNA sequences in this sample. The chain employs TRBV5-4 and TRBJ2-3; tentatively, D is TRBD2 (6 bases). CDR1 and CDR2 from the germline V gene are SGHNT and YYREEE (reference sequence). The ends were cut back, 0 bases at V and 4 bases at J, with 6 bases in the middle. The CDR3 totals 13 residues. The CDR3 region has the DNA TGTGCCAGCAGCTTGGCTAGCGCAGATACGCAGTATTTT. Translated, it gives CASSLASADTQYF.

The chain employs TRBV6-6 and TRBJ1-4; no firm D call. Trimming shortened V by 2 bases and J by 0 bases, and 7 bases separated the two germline ends. This CDR3 has 15 amino acids. Germline-derived CDR1 and CDR2 are MNHNY and SVGAGI (reference sequence). CDR3 region: CASSYPAATNEKLFF. The CDR3 DNA follows: TGTGCCAGCAGTTACCCGGCAGCAACTAATGAAAAACTGTTTTTT.

The J gene is TRBJ2-7, the V gene TRBV6-1; TRBD2 is a possible D gene (5 bases). Germline lookup yields CDR1 MNHNS and CDR2 SASEGT. The CDR3 loop spans 14 amino acids. The ends were cut back, 5 bases at V and 7 bases at J, with 18 bases in the middle. This CDR3 is CASSYAGSSREQYF. In nucleotides, the CDR3 is TGTGCCAGCAGTTATGCGGGTTCCTCCCGGGAGCAGTACTTC.

Remarks on this clone: Other nucleotide sequences in the sample specify the same CDR3. The chain joins TRBV27 to TRBJ1-5; D gene ambiguous. V was clipped by 2 bases and J by 6 bases, with 8 bases between them. Germline V CDR1 and CDR2: MNHEY, SMNVEV (reference sequence). CDR3 length: 13 residues. In DNA form, the CDR3 reads TGTGCCAGCAGTTTACGGGTTTTTCAGCCCCAGCATTTT. Amino acids: CASSLRVFQPQHF.

Details on this clone: Within the sample, other DNA sequences also encode this same CDR3. This chain links TRBV28 with TRBJ2-1; a possible D gene is TRBD1 (5 bases). The CDR3 length is 14 residues. The V and J ends lost 6 bases and 0 bases respectively, with 9 bases between them. Germline V lookup: CDR1 MDHEN, CDR2 SYDVKM. The CDR3 is CASSLQGSYNEQFF. The CDR3, as DNA: TGTGCCAGCAGCCTCCAGGGCTCCTACAATGAGCAGTTCTTC.

This rearrangement joins TRBV5-1 to TRBJ2-5; TRBD1 matches at 9 bases. CDR1 SGHRS and CDR2 YFSETQ come from the germline V gene. The CDR3 length is 16 residues. After removal of 0 bases from V and 4 bases from J, the junction contained 7 bases not matched to a gene. CDR3 coding DNA: TGCGCCAGCAGCTTGGCTCGGACAGGGGTGGGAGAGACCCAGTACTTC. Amino acids: CASSLARTGVGETQYF.

Points on this clone: This CDR3 is also generated by other DNA sequences in the sample. V and J are TRBV5-1 and TRBJ2-3, with 7 nucleotides matching TRBD2. CDR3 length: 16 amino acids. Per germline, CDR1 SGHRS and CDR2 YFSETQ. V was pared by 0 bases and J by 1 base, with 5 bases of the junction left unmatched. The CDR3 region is CASSLERGLGTDTQYF. CDR3 in DNA: TGCGCCAGCAGCTTGGAGCGGGGACTTGGCACAGATACGCAGTATTTT.

Turning to this clone: Other DNA sequences within the sample encode an identical CDR3. The V and J genes are TRBV5-1 and TRBJ2-5; no clear D. Germline V gene lookup returns CDR1 SGHRS and CDR2 YFSETQ. The V end was cut by 0 bases, the J end by 4 bases, with 7 bases between. The length of the CDR3 is 13 residues. CDR3 protein: CASSLAPGETQYF. CDR3 sequence (DNA): TGCGCCAGCAGCTTGGCGCCCGGAGAGACCCAGTACTTC.

The chain has TRBV18 and TRBJ2-2; D remains ambiguous. CDR1 is KGHSH and CDR2 is LQKENI in the germline V gene. V gave up 3 bases and J gave up 1 base, with 12 bases separating them. The CDR3 is made up of 16 amino acids. CDR3 coding DNA: TGTGCCAGCTCACCGTACCAGGTTTTGAACACCGGGGAGCTGTTTTTT. Translating it yields CASSPYQVLNTGELFF. Combining the CDR3 with reference TRBV18 and TRBJ2-2 gives the whole variable domain NAGVMQNPRHLVRRRGQEARLRCSPMKGHSHVYWYRQLPEEGLKFMVYLQKENIIDESGMPKERFSAEFPKEGPSILRIQQVVRGDSAAYFCASSPYQVLNTGELFFGEGSRLTVL.

This rearrangement joins TRBV5-1 to TRBJ1-1, with D perhaps TRBD1 (6 bases). V gave up 5 bases and J gave up 7 bases, with 24 bases separating them. The CDR3 is 16 residues long. Germline V CDR1 and CDR2: SGHRS, YFSETQ. The CDR3 DNA reads as TGCGCCAGCAGGGAGGGGGATTTGGGAGGGACATATGAAGCTTTCTTT. It encodes CASREGDLGGTYEAFF.

V gene TRBV18 combines with J gene TRBJ1-4, with D perhaps TRBD1 (6 bases). The germline CDR1 and CDR2 sequences are KGHSH and LQKENI. The V gene lost 3 bases and the J gene lost 4 bases, with 12 bases spanning the gap. The CDR3 covers 15 residues. CDR3 loop: CASSPRGDNNEKLFF. As DNA, the CDR3 is TGTGCCAGCTCACCGAGGGGGGATAATAATGAAAAACTGTTTTTT.

This clone appeared a single time. The rearrangement links TRBV2 to TRBJ2-5; D is possibly TRBD1 or TRBD2 (6 bases each). This CDR3 is built from 14 residues. Germline CDR1 is SNHLY and CDR2 is FYNNEI. V lost 8 bases and J 4 bases, leaving 17 bases between the germline ends. The CDR3 DNA reads TGTGCCAGCCGTGGGGGGCCGTTTGGAGAGACCCAGTACTTC. This codes for CASRGGPFGETQYF.

The chain is built from TRBV14 and TRBJ1-6; tentatively, D is TRBD1 (5 bases). The CDR3 runs to 12 residues. Germline V gene lookup returns CDR1 SGHDN and CDR2 FVKESK. Trimming took 10 bases from V and 7 from J, leaving 11 bases between them. The CDR3 nucleotides are TGTGCCACGGGACGGCAAAATTCACCCCTCCACTTT. Translated, it gives CATGRQNSPLHF.